This T cell receptor (beta chain) was found in a study of OX40 agonist ivuxolimab in advanced cancers. About the study: Intravenous ivuxolimab was administered to patients every 2 weeks at 0.01 to 10 mg/kg. Whole-study findings and limits: The CD4+ and CD8+ T cells in the blood had expanded clonally by week 6 at 0.1 to 3.0 mg/kg. The authors also found low normalized T-cell clonal expansion in some nonresponders.

This CDR3 spans 16 amino acids. Germline V gives CDR1 SNHLY, CDR2 FYNNEI. Trimming at V came to 6 bases and at J to 0 bases, leaving 5 bases not matched to a gene. Clones were sequenced by immunoSEQ multiplex PCR, and TCRdb holds only the in-frame ones, with some missing. The data show more than 45,000 clones, 70% to 90% seen once. Notes on this clone: The antigen remains unidentified.

The receptor was isolated from an adult with an advanced solid tumor such as melanoma, head and neck, liver or kidney cancer. The V and J genes are TRBV2 and TRBJ2-3, with 11 bases identical to TRBD2. Sequences were derived from CD4+ or CD8+ T cells sorted from blood, sampled in a trial of the OX40 agonist ivuxolimab. The CDR3 spells CASSFTSGRSTDTQYF. The CDR3 DNA is TGTGCCAGCAGCTTTACTAGCGGGAGAAGCACAGATACGCAGTATTTT.